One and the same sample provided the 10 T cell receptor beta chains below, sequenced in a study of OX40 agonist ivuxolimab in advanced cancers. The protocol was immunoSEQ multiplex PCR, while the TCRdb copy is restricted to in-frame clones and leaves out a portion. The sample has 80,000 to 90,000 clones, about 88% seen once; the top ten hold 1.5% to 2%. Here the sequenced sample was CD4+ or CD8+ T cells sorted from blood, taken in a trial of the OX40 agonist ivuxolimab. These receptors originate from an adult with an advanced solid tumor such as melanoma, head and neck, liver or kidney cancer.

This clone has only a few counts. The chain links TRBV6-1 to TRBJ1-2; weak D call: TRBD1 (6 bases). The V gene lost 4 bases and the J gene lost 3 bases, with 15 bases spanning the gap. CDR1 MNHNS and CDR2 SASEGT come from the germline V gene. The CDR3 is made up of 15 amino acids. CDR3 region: CASSANRAGDYGYTF. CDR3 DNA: TGTGCCAGCAGTGCCAACAGGGCAGGGGACTATGGCTACACCTTC.

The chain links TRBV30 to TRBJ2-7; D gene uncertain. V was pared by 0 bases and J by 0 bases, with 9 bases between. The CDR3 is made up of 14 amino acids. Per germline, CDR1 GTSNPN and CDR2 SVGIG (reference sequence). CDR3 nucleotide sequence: TGTGCCTGGAGTGTCTCCCCGTTCTCCTACGAGCAGTACTTC. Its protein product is CAWSVSPFSYEQYF.

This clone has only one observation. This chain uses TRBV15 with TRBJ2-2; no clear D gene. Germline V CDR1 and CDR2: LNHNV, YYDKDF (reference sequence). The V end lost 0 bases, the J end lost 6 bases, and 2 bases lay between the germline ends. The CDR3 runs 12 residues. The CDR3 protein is CATSREAGELFF. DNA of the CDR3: TGTGCCACCAGCAGAGAGGCCGGGGAGCTGTTTTTT.

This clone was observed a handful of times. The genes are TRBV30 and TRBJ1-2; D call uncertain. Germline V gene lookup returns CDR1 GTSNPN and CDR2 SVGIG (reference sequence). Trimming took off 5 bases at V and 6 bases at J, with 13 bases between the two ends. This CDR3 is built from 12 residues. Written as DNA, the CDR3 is TGTGCCTGGGCAGTTAGAAGGGATGGCTACACCTTC. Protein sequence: CAWAVRRDGYTF.

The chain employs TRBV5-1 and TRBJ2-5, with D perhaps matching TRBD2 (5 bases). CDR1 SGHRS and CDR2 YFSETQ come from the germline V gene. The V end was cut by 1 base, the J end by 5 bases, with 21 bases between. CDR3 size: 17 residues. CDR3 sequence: CASSLPPKDLASETQYF. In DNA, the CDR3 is TGCGCCAGCAGCTTGCCACCCAAAGATTTAGCGTCGGAGACCCAGTACTTC. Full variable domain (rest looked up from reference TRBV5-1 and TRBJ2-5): KAGVTQTPRYLIKTRGQQVTLSCSPISGHRSVSWYQQTPGQGLQFLFEYFSETQRNKGNFPGRFSGRQFSNSRSEMNVSTLELGDSALYLCASSLPPKDLASETQYFGPGTRLLVL.

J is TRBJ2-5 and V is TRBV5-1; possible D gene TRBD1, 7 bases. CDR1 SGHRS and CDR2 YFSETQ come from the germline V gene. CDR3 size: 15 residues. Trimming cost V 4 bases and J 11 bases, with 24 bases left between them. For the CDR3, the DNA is TGCGCCAGCAGCCCGGGTGAGACAGGGAGGAAGGAGCAGTACTTC. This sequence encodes CASSPGETGRKEQYF.

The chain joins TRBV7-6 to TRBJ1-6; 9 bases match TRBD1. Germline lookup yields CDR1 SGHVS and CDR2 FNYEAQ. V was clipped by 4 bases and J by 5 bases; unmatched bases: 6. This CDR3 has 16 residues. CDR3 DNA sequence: TGTGCCAGCAGCTCCGGACAGGGGCTAAATAATTCACCCCTCCACTTT. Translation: CASSSGQGLNNSPLHF.

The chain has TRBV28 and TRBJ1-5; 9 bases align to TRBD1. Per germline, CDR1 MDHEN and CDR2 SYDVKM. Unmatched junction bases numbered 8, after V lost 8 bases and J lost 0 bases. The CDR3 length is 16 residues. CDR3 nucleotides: TGTGCCAGCGGAAGCTCGGGACAGGGTAGCAATCAGCCCCAGCATTTT. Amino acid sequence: CASGSSGQGSNQPQHF.

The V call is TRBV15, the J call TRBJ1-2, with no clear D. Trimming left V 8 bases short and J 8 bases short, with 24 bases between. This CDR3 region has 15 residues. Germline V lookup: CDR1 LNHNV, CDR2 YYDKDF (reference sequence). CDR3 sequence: CATASSGIRVRGYTF. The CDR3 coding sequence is TGTGCCACCGCGTCCAGCGGGATTCGGGTTAGGGGCTACACCTTC.

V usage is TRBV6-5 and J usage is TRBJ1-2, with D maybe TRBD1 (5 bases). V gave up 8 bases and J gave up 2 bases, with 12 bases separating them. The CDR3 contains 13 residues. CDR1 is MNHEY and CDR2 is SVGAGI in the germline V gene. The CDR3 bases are TGTGCCAGCCTCGGGGGGTTCAACTATGGCTACACCTTC. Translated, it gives CASLGGFNYGYTF.